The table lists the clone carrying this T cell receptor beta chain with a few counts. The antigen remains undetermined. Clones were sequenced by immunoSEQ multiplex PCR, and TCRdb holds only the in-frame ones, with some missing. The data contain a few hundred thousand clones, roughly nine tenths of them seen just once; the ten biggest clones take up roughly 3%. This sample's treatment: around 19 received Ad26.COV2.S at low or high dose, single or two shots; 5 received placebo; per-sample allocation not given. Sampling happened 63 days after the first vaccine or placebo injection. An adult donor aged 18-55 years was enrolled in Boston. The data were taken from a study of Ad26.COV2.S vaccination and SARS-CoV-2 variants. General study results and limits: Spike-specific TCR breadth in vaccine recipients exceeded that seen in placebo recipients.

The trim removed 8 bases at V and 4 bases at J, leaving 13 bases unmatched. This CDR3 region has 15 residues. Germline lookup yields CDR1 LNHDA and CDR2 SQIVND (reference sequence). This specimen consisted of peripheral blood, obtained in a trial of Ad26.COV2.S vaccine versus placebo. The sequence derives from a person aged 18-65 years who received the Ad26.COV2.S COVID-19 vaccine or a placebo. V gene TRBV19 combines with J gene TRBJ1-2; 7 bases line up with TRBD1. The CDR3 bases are TGTGCCAGTCTTGATGAGGGACAGAGGGCCTATGGCTACACCTTC. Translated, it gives CASLDEGQRAYGYTF.